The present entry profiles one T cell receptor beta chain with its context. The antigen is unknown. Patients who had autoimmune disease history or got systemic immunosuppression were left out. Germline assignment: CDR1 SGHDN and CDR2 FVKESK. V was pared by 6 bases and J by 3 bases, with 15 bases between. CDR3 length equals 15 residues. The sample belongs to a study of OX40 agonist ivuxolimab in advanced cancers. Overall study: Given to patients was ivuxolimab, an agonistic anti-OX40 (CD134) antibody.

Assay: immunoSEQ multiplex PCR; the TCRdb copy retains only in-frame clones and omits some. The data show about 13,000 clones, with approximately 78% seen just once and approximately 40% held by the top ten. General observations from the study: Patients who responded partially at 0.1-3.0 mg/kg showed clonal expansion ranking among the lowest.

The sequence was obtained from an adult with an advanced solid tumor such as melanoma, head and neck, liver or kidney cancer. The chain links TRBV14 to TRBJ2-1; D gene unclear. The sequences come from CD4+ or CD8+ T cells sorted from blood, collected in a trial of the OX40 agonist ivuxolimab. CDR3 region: CASSPMGFVYNEQFF. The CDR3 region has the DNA TGTGCCAGCAGTCCAATGGGTTTCGTCTACAATGAGCAGTTCTTC.